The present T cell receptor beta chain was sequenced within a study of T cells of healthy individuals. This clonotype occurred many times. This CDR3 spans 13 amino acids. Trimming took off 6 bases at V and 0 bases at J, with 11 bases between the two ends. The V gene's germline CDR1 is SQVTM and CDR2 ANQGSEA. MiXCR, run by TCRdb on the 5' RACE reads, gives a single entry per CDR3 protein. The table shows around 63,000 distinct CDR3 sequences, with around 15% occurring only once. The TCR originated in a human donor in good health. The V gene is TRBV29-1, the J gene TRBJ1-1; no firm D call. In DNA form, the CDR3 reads TGCAGCGTAGTGTCCCAGTTGAACACTGAAGCTTTCTTT. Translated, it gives CSVVSQLNTEAFF.